One sample yielded the 25 T cell receptor beta chains listed below, sequenced in a study of shared clonotypes between healthy human individuals. Assay used: immunoSEQ multiplex PCR; TCRdb lists only in-frame clones, some missing. The table includes more than 1.2 million clones, 98% to 99% detected once. The sample was naive CD4+ T cells sorted from blood. As for subset: CD45RA+ positively selected. These receptors were collected from a man aged 25-45 years in good health.

The chain carries TRBV27 and TRBJ2-1; D gene unclear. The CDR3 loop spans 11 amino acids. V was trimmed by 6 bases and J by 10 bases, leaving 10 bases between them. Germline assignment: CDR1 MNHEY and CDR2 SMNVEV (reference sequence). DNA of the CDR3: TGTGCCAGCAGAGTCGGGCCCGAGCAGTTCTTC. This gives the protein CASRVGPEQFF.

The gene calls are TRBV27 and TRBJ2-7, with D tentatively TRBD1 (5 bases). There are 15 residues in the CDR3. Germline CDR1 and CDR2: MNHEY and SMNVEV (reference sequence). Trimming removed 2 bases at V and 2 bases at J, with 13 bases between. The CDR3 here is CASSLKAGLAYEQYF. CDR3 sequence (DNA): TGTGCCAGCAGTTTAAAGGCAGGGCTCGCCTACGAGCAGTACTTC.

The J gene is TRBJ2-2, the V gene TRBV18; TRBD2 aligns across 11 bases. The CDR3 extends over 17 amino acids. Germline CDR1 and CDR2: KGHSH and LQKENI. V was pared by 6 bases and J by 1 base, with 7 bases of the junction left unmatched. The CDR3 loop reads CASSLLGLAVNTGELFF. Here the CDR3 DNA reads TGTGCCAGCTCCTTATTGGGACTAGCGGTGAACACCGGGGAGCTGTTTTTT.

This rearrangement joins TRBV5-4 to TRBJ2-1; 7 nucleotides line up with TRBD1. The CDR3 is 14 amino acids. V lost 6 bases and J lost 4; bases outside the gene matches: 7. Looked up from germline, CDR1 is SGHNT and CDR2 is YYREEE (reference sequence). The CDR3 sequence: CASNPTGQYNEQFF. The DNA for the CDR3 is TGTGCCAGCAACCCGACAGGGCAGTACAATGAGCAGTTCTTC.

As concerns this clone: Additional DNA sequences in this sample encode the identical CDR3. The J gene is TRBJ2-1, the V gene TRBV25-1; D is unresolved. CDR3 length equals 12 residues. The germline CDR1 and CDR2 sequences are MGHDK and SYGVNS. Trimming pared 1 base from V and 6 bases from J, leaving 4 bases between. The CDR3 region has the DNA TGTGCCAGCAGTGAATGGGGCAATGAGCAGTTCTTC. This translates into CASSEWGNEQFF.

The rearrangement links TRBV7-9 to TRBJ2-1; no clear D. Germline-derived CDR1 and CDR2 are SEHNR and FQNEAQ (reference sequence). The CDR3 runs 13 residues. V shed 5 bases and J shed 3 bases, with 8 bases lying between them. CDR3 amino acids: CASSPSNYNEQFF. The CDR3 nucleotides are TGTGCCAGCAGCCCGTCCAACTACAATGAGCAGTTCTTC.

In regard to this clone: Other DNA variants within this sample encode the same CDR3. V gene TRBV7-3 combines with J gene TRBJ2-2, with D uncertain. Trimming left V 2 bases short and J 2 bases short, with 3 bases between. Germline V lookup: CDR1 SGHTA, CDR2 FQGTGA. CDR3 length equals 13 residues. The CDR3 nucleotides are TGTGCCAGCAGCTTAGGAAACACCGGGGAGCTGTTTTTT. This encodes CASSLGNTGELFF.

J is TRBJ1-1 and V is TRBV30, with 8 positions matching TRBD1. The germline V gene has CDR1 GTSNPN and CDR2 SVGIG (reference sequence). The junction had 4 bases not matched to a gene; V was cut back by 6 bases and J by 1 base. There are 13 residues in the CDR3. CDR3 in DNA: TGTGCCTGCCGGGACAGGACGAACACTGAAGCTTTCTTT. This encodes CACRDRTNTEAFF.

The rearrangement joins TRBV9 to TRBJ2-3; D is unclear. The germline V and J ends were trimmed by 2 bases and 0 bases, with 10 bases remaining between them. The CDR3 runs 15 residues. Germline assignment: CDR1 SGDLS and CDR2 YYNGEE. In DNA, the CDR3 is TGTGCCAGCAGCGTGATGGGCTTGAGCACAGATACGCAGTATTTT. It translates to CASSVMGLSTDTQYF.

The V gene is TRBV5-1, the J gene TRBJ2-2, with 7 bases identical to TRBD1. The CDR3 consists of 16 residues. Trimming at V came to 0 bases and at J to 0 bases, leaving 2 bases not matched to a gene. Germline values: CDR1 SGHRS, CDR2 YFSETQ. The CDR3 nucleotides read TGCGCCAGCAGCTTGGGACAGGGAACGAACACCGGGGAGCTGTTTTTT. Residues: CASSLGQGTNTGELFF.

This chain links TRBV7-2 with TRBJ2-3, with a tentative D call TRBD2 (6 bases). Germline V gives CDR1 SGHTA, CDR2 FQGNSA. CDR3 length: 16 amino acids. Trimming cost V 7 bases and J 4 bases, with 21 bases left between them. The CDR3 bases are TGTGCCAGCATCGCCAGGCGGGACCCTTCCCCAGATACGCAGTATTTT. It encodes CASIARRDPSPDTQYF. The entire variable domain, with the rest obtained from reference TRBV7-2 and TRBJ2-3, is as follows: GAGVSQSPSNKVTEKGKDVELRCDPISGHTALYWYRQSLGQGLEFLIYFQGNSAPDKSGLPSDRFSAERTGGSVSTLTIQRTQQEDSAVYLCASIARRDPSPDTQYFGPGTRLTVL.

The chain has TRBV29-1 and TRBJ2-7, with TRBD1 matching 7 bases. This CDR3 comprises 12 residues. Trimming took 7 bases from V and 6 from J; bases not matched to a gene: 9. The germline CDR1 and CDR2 sequences are SQVTM and ANQGSEA. CDR3 nucleotides: TGCAGCGCCCGGGACAGTATAATCGAGCAGTACTTC. Protein sequence: CSARDSIIEQYF.

About this clone: One junction end does not reproduce the germline sequence, and a read error may be involved. Other DNA sequences in the sample encode the same CDR3. The chain uses TRBV7-7 and TRBJ2-1; possible D gene TRBD2, 7 bases. This CDR3 is built from 12 residues. The germline CDR1 and CDR2 sequences are SSHAT and FNYEAQ (reference sequence). The CDR3 nucleotides read TGTGCTAGCAGCTTAGGGGGGGGTGAGCAGTTCTTC. Protein: CASSLGGGEQFF.

The V gene is TRBV5-1, the J gene TRBJ2-1, with 9 bases aligning to TRBD1. CDR3 length equals 17 residues. V dropped 3 bases and J dropped 9; count of bases not matched to a gene: 16. Per the germline V gene, CDR1 is SGHRS and CDR2 is YFSETQ. This chain's CDR3 is CASSSGTGFGSEAEQFF. The CDR3 region has the DNA TGCGCCAGCAGCTCCGGGACAGGGTTTGGGTCCGAGGCTGAGCAGTTCTTC. Based on the CDR3 plus reference TRBV5-1 and TRBJ2-1, the full variable domain is KAGVTQTPRYLIKTRGQQVTLSCSPISGHRSVSWYQQTPGQGLQFLFEYFSETQRNKGNFPGRFSGRQFSNSRSEMNVSTLELGDSALYLCASSSGTGFGSEAEQFFGPGTRLTVL.

The chain couples TRBV19 to TRBJ2-7; D ambiguous. Germline lookup yields CDR1 LNHDA and CDR2 SQIVND (reference sequence). Trimming shortened V by 1 base and J by 2 bases, and 9 bases separated the two germline ends. The CDR3 spans 14 residues. CDR3 DNA sequence: TGTGCCAGTAGTATAGGCCGGTCAGCCTACGAGCAGTACTTC. Its protein is CASSIGRSAYEQYF.

V is TRBV30 and J is TRBJ1-5; D gene unclear. The CDR3 is 14 residues long. The germline CDR1 and CDR2 sequences are GTSNPN and SVGIG (reference sequence). Trimming cost V 3 bases and J 1 base, with 10 bases left between them. The CDR3, as DNA: TGTGCCTGGAGCCTGAGCGTAAGCAATCAGCCCCAGCATTTT. Protein: CAWSLSVSNQPQHF.

The chain employs TRBV5-6 and TRBJ2-4, with TRBD2 matching over 9 bases. CDR1 is SGHDT and CDR2 is YYEEEE in the germline V gene. The CDR3 sequence is 15 residues long. The junction had 7 bases not matched to a gene; V was cut back by 2 bases and J by 7 bases. The CDR3 DNA follows: TGTGCCAGCAGCTTCGTGGCGGGAGGGCCGAACATTCAGTACTTC. Protein: CASSFVAGGPNIQYF.

This chain links TRBV28 with TRBJ1-5; D may be TRBD1 (6 bases). V was cut by 6 bases and J by 7 bases, with 10 bases left in between. Germline lookup yields CDR1 MDHEN and CDR2 SYDVKM. CDR3 length: 12 residues. The CDR3 DNA follows: TGTGCCAGCAGGTATAGGGGGCAGCCCCAGCATTTT. Amino acids: CASRYRGQPQHF.

This chain links TRBV9 with TRBJ2-7, with 9 bases aligning to TRBD2. J lost 9 bases, V lost 0 bases, and 10 bases had no gene match. The CDR3 has 15 amino acids. The germline gives CDR1 SGDLS, CDR2 YYNGEE. The CDR3 sequence: CASSVDLAGPAVQYF. CDR3 DNA: TGTGCCAGCAGCGTAGATCTAGCGGGACCTGCAGTGCAGTACTTC. Complete variable domain (other parts from reference TRBV9 and TRBJ2-7): DSGVTQTPKHLITATGQRVTLRCSPRSGDLSVYWYQQSLDQGLQFLIQYYNGEERAKGNILERFSAQQFPDLHSELNLSSLELGDSALYFCASSVDLAGPAVQYFGPGTRLTVT.

The rearrangement joins TRBV19 to TRBJ2-7; possible D gene TRBD2, 5 bases. This CDR3 comprises 15 residues. With 3 bases removed from V and 0 bases from J, the gap between germline ends came to 12 bases. The germline CDR1 and CDR2 sequences are LNHDA and SQIVND (reference sequence). CDR3 bases: TGTGCCAGTAGTATTGAGGGCGTCGGCTCCTACGAGCAGTACTTC. Its translation: CASSIEGVGSYEQYF. The whole variable domain, filled in from reference TRBV19 and TRBJ2-7, reads DGGITQSPKYLFRKEGQNVTLSCEQNLNHDAMYWYRQDPGQGLRLIYYSQIVNDFQKGDIAEGYSVSREKKESFPLTVTSAQKNPTAFYLCASSIEGVGSYEQYFGPGTRLTVT.

The chain combines TRBV7-2 with TRBJ1-2; D is unresolved. With 5 bases removed from V and 8 bases from J, the gap between germline ends came to 21 bases. This CDR3 spans 15 amino acids. CDR1 is SGHTA and CDR2 is FQGNSA in the germline V gene. The CDR3 is CASSPSGGPMAGYTF. The DNA for the CDR3 is TGTGCCAGCAGCCCGAGTGGAGGGCCTATGGCAGGCTACACCTTC.

The chain couples TRBV9 to TRBJ2-3; TRBD2 might be the D (5 bases). V lost 1 base and J 6 bases, leaving 15 bases between the germline ends. Looked up from germline, CDR1 is SGDLS and CDR2 is YYNGEE. The CDR3 is 15 amino acids. The CDR3 DNA reads as TGTGCCAGCAGCGTATCAGCGGACCGGAGGGATACGCAGTATTTT. Translating gives CASSVSADRRDTQYF. Complete variable domain (other parts from reference TRBV9 and TRBJ2-3): DSGVTQTPKHLITATGQRVTLRCSPRSGDLSVYWYQQSLDQGLQFLIQYYNGEERAKGNILERFSAQQFPDLHSELNLSSLELGDSALYFCASSVSADRRDTQYFGPGTRLTVL.

The gene calls are TRBV14 and TRBJ2-3; 8 bases fit TRBD1. CDR3 length: 14 residues. Per germline, CDR1 SGHDN and CDR2 FVKESK. V shed 2 bases and J 6 bases; nucleotides not matched to a gene: 4. The CDR3 sequence is CASSQSGGVDTQYF. In nucleotides, the CDR3 is TGTGCCAGCAGCCAATCAGGGGGCGTTGATACGCAGTATTTT.

As for this clone: The same CDR3 can be traced to other DNA sequences in this sample. This sequence joins TRBV5-1 and TRBJ2-5; 9 nucleotides align to TRBD1. V gave up 5 bases and J gave up 1 base; unmatched junction bases: 3. CDR1 is SGHRS and CDR2 is YFSETQ in the germline V gene. The CDR3 totals 14 residues. CDR3: CASSQGQGQETQYF. CDR3 coding DNA: TGCGCCAGCAGTCAGGGACAGGGCCAAGAGACCCAGTACTTC.

V is TRBV7-9 and J is TRBJ2-7; weak D call: TRBD1 (6 bases). CDR3 length: 15 amino acids. Germline lookup yields CDR1 SEHNR and CDR2 FQNEAQ (reference sequence). V lost 1 base and J lost 2, with 12 bases in between. DNA of the CDR3: TGTGCCAGCAGCTTAGGAGACAGGCCTCCCTACGAGCAGTACTTC. This translates into CASSLGDRPPYEQYF.